The rows below give T cell receptor beta chains drawn from one sample of a study of low-dose radiotherapy and immunotherapy resistance in tumors. TCRdb reprocessed the reads with MiXCR, giving one entry per CDR3 protein. The sample records tens of thousands of distinct CDR3 sequences, 20% to 25% being singletons. The sequenced sample was PBMCs, obtained after low-dose radiotherapy plus immunotherapy. The source is a female donor with ovarian cancer. Both conserved end residues are trimmed from each CDR3. Each record gives: V gene, J gene, CDR3 length, CDR3 protein.

V: TRBV6-2/TRBV6-3; J: TRBJ2-2; length: 11; CDR3: ASLTGGPGELF
V: TRBV2; J: TRBJ2-1; length: 9; CDR3: ASSAWQEQF
V: TRBV6-5; J: TRBJ2-7; length: 15; CDR3: ASRSSPTGTGSYEQY
V: TRBV3-1; J: TRBJ2-5; length: 12; CDR3: ASSHALGGETQY
V: TRBV5-1; J: TRBJ1-1; length: 13; CDR3: ASSLWLGDLTEAF
V: TRBV6-2/TRBV6-3; J: TRBJ1-2; length: 13; CDR3: ASSYSGQAPYGYT
V: TRBV5-1; J: TRBJ2-1; length: 14; CDR3: ASRGGAAGGYNEQF
V: TRBV5-5; J: TRBJ2-7; length: 13; CDR3: ASRTLAGGEDEQY
V: TRBV4-1; J: TRBJ1-2; length: 12; CDR3: ASSQGASHYGYT
V: TRBV20-1; J: TRBJ2-7; length: 16; CDR3: SARGNDGTRPLTYEQY
V: TRBV30; J: TRBJ1-4; length: 10; CDR3: AWSRGGEKLF
V: TRBV7-9; J: TRBJ2-5; length: 10; CDR3: ASSPKSETQY
V: TRBV20-1; J: TRBJ2-5; length: 11; CDR3: SARTGGQETQY
V: TRBV5-4; J: TRBJ2-2; length: 16; CDR3: ASSLGPGLVANTGELF
V: TRBV2; J: TRBJ2-2; length: 15; CDR3: ASRKTSGGTNTGELF
V: TRBV12-3/TRBV12-4; J: TRBJ2-3; length: 13; CDR3: ASSSGLAGADTQY
V: TRBV29-1; J: TRBJ1-2; length: 12; CDR3: SVEVLPGDYGYT
V: TRBV7-9; J: TRBJ2-6; length: 13; CDR3: ASSSSESGANVLT
V: TRBV9; J: TRBJ1-3; length: 12; CDR3: ASSQQGFGNTIY
V: TRBV5-1; J: TRBJ2-7; length: 12; CDR3: ASSSRQGSYEQY
V: TRBV9; J: TRBJ2-7; length: 11; CDR3: ASSVGPNYEQY
V: TRBV11-2; J: TRBJ1-5; length: 12; CDR3: ASSWGKGNQPQH
V: TRBV5-1; J: TRBJ2-7; length: 11; CDR3: ASSVDGTYEQY
V: TRBV5-6; J: TRBJ1-4; length: 14; CDR3: ASSLDGTGPNEKLF
V: TRBV7-3; J: TRBJ2-2; length: 14; CDR3: ASSPRLAASTGELF
V: TRBV19; J: TRBJ1-2; length: 14; CDR3: ASSITFGGGNYGYT
V: TRBV24-1; J: TRBJ1-5; length: 13; CDR3: ATSDSGVSNQPQH
V: TRBV29-1; J: TRBJ2-3; length: 11; CDR3: SVDGTITDTQY
V: TRBV5-1; J: TRBJ2-7; length: 13; CDR3: ASSFPTSGSSEQY
V: TRBV15; J: TRBJ2-3; length: 12; CDR3: ATSRDGGTDTQY
V: TRBV4-1; J: TRBJ1-4; length: 13; CDR3: ASSRWSRGDEKLF
V: TRBV7-9; J: TRBJ2-7; length: 13; CDR3: ASARVRDGFSEQY
V: TRBV11-2; J: TRBJ2-1; length: 12; CDR3: ASSGDRGGNEQF
V: TRBV6-2/TRBV6-3; J: TRBJ2-2; length: 15; CDR3: ASSNKGGRANTGELF
V: TRBV6-1; J: TRBJ2-5; length: 13; CDR3: ASSSSGGEKETQY
V: TRBV23-1; J: TRBJ2-2; length: 18; CDR3: ASSQSGTSGRILNTGELF
V: TRBV18; J: TRBJ2-3; length: 16; CDR3: ASSPMGTSGTSTDTQY
V: TRBV6-2/TRBV6-3; J: TRBJ1-2; length: 13; CDR3: ASSEGQGVAYGYT
V: TRBV20-1; J: TRBJ2-1; length: 12; CDR3: SAIPLGSYNEQF
V: TRBV4-1; J: TRBJ2-1; length: 14; CDR3: ASSQLRQGDHNEQF
V: TRBV13; J: TRBJ2-5; length: 11; CDR3: ASRRWNQETQY
V: TRBV7-2; J: TRBJ2-3; length: 14; CDR3: ASSPRQRGGTDTQY
V: TRBV11-2; J: TRBJ2-3; length: 13; CDR3: ASSFSSGRSDTQY
V: TRBV9; J: TRBJ1-6; length: 13; CDR3: ASSVEGVLNSPLH
V: TRBV5-1; J: TRBJ2-2; length: 14; CDR3: ASSLWSSSNTGELF
V: TRBV5-1; J: TRBJ2-2; length: 11; CDR3: ASRFGDTGELF
V: TRBV15; J: TRBJ2-7; length: 13; CDR3: ATSRDPSRGYEQY
V: TRBV27; J: TRBJ1-1; length: 11; CDR3: ASARTWSTEAF
V: TRBV3-1; J: TRBJ2-1; length: 10; CDR3: ASSQVASEQF
V: TRBV11-1; J: TRBJ2-3; length: 10; CDR3: ASSQGADTQY
V: TRBV20-1; J: TRBJ2-1; length: 12; CDR3: SARGGGASGEQF
V: TRBV28; J: TRBJ1-2; length: 10; CDR3: ASSLYPDGYT
V: TRBV7-9; J: TRBJ1-1; length: 16; CDR3: ASSLGVGPGSIIPEAF
V: TRBV19; J: TRBJ1-5; length: 14; CDR3: ASSRGELTSNQPQH
V: TRBV12-2; J: TRBJ2-7; length: 14; CDR3: ASRPHREGGSYEQY
V: TRBV20-1; J: TRBJ1-6; length: 17; CDR3: SARDGARGQSSYNSPLH
V: TRBV19; J: TRBJ1-2; length: 11; CDR3: ASSKDRKEGYT
V: TRBV5-1; J: TRBJ2-7; length: 12; CDR3: ASSPDGDPYEQY
V: TRBV5-1; J: TRBJ2-5; length: 13; CDR3: ASSPGTAREETQY